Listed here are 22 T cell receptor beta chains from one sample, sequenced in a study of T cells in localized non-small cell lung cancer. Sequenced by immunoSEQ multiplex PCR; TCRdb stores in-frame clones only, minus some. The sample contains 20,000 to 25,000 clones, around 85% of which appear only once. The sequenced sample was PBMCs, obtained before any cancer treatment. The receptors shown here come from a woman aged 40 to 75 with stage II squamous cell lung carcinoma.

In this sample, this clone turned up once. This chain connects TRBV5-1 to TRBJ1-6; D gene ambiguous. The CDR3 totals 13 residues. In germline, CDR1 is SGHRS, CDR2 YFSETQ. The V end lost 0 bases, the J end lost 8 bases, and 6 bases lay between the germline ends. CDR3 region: CASSLAADSPLHF. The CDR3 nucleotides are TGCGCCAGCAGCTTGGCGGCGGATTCACCCCTCCACTTT.

The CDR3 is CASSRDTSGGTDTQYF. The DNA of the CDR3 is TGTGCCAGCTCACGAGATACTAGCGGAGGCACAGATACGCAGTATTTT. V usage is TRBV18 and J usage is TRBJ2-3, with TRBD2 matching 8 bases. V shed 4 bases and J 1 base; nucleotides not matched to a gene: 7. CDR1 and CDR2 (germline): KGHSH, LQKENI. The CDR3 has 16 amino acids.

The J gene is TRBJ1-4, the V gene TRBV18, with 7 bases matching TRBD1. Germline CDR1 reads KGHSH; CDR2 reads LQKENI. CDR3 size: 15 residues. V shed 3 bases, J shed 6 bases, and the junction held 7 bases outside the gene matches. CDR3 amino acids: CASSPPGGGYEKLFF. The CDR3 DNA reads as TGTGCCAGCTCACCCCCGGGAGGGGGCTATGAAAAACTGTTTTTT.

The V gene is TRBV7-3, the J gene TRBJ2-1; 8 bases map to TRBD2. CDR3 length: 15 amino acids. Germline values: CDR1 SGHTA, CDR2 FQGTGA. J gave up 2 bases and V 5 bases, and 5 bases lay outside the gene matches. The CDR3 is CASSPAGVAYNEQFF. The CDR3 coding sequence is TGTGCCAGCAGCCCAGCGGGAGTGGCCTACAATGAGCAGTTCTTC.

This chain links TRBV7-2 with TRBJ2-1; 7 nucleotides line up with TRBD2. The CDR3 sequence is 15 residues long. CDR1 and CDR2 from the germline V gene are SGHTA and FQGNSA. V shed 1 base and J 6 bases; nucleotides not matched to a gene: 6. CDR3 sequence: CASSLVGRVGNEQFF. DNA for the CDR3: TGTGCCAGCAGCTTAGTAGGGAGGGTCGGCAATGAGCAGTTCTTC. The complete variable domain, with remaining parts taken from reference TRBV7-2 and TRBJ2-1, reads GAGVSQSPSNKVTEKGKDVELRCDPISGHTALYWYRQSLGQGLEFLIYFQGNSAPDKSGLPSDRFSAERTGGSVSTLTIQRTQQEDSAVYLCASSLVGRVGNEQFFGPGTRLTVL.

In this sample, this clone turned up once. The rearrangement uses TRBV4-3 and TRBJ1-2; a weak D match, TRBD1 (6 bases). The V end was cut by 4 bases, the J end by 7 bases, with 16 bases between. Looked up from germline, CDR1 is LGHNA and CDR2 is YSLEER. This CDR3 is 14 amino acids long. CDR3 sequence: CASSPIGGRGGYTF. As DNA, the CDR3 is TGCGCCAGCAGCCCAATCGGTGGCAGGGGTGGCTACACCTTC.

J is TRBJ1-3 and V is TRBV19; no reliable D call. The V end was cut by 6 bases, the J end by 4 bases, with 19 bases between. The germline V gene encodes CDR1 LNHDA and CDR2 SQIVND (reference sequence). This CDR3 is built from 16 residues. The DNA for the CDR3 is TGTGCCAGTAGGGGCACCTTCTTACCGGGGGGAAACACCATATATTTT. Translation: CASRGTFLPGGNTIYF.

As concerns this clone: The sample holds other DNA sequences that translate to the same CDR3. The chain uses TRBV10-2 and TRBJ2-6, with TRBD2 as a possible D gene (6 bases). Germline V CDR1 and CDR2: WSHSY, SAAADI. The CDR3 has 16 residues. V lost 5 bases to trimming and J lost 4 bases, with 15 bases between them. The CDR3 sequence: CASSSRREVGANVLTF. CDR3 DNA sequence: TGCGCCAGCAGTTCTCGGAGGGAGGTGGGGGCCAACGTCCTGACTTTC.

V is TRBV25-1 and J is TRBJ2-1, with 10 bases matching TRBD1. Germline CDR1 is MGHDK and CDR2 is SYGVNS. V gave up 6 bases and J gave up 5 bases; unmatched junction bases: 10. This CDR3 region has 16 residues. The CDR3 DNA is TGTGCCAGCAGCAAAATTGGGGGGACAGGGGACAATGAGCAGTTCTTC. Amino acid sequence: CASSKIGGTGDNEQFF.

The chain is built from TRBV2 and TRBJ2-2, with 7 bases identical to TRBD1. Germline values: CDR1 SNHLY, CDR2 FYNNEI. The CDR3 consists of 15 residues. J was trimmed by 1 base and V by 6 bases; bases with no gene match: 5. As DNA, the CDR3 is TGTGCCAGCAGCCCGGGACAGTTGAACACCGGGGAGCTGTTTTTT. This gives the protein CASSPGQLNTGELFF.

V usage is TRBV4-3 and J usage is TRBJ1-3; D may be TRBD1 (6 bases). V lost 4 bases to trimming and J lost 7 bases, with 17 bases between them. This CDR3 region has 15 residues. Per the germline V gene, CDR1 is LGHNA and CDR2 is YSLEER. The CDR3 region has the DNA TGCGCCAGCAGCCGGCAGGCGGGGGGCAAGAACACCATATATTTT. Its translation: CASSRQAGGKNTIYF.

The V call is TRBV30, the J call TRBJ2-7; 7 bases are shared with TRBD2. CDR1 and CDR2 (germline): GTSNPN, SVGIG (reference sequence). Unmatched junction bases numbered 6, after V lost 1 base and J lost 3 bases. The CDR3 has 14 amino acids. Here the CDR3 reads CAWSEPGGVYEQYF. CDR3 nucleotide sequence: TGTGCCTGGAGTGAGCCGGGAGGAGTCTACGAGCAGTACTTC.

For the CDR3, the DNA is TGCGCCAGCAGCTTGGGGGACAGGCGGGGCACTGAAGCTTTCTTT. Translating gives CASSLGDRRGTEAFF. The rearrangement uses TRBV5-1 and TRBJ1-1; 8 bases are a match to TRBD1. The junction had 5 bases not matched to a gene; V was cut back by 0 bases and J by 4 bases. Germline V gene lookup returns CDR1 SGHRS and CDR2 YFSETQ. This CDR3 spans 15 amino acids.

The CDR3 bases are TGTGCCAGCAGCCGATGGACAATTACAGGTTTCTATGGCTACACCTTC. This translates into CASSRWTITGFYGYTF. The rearrangement uses TRBV14 and TRBJ1-2, with D possibly being TRBD1 (5 bases). The length of the CDR3 is 16 residues. V lost 4 bases and J 4 bases, leaving 19 bases between the germline ends. Germline CDR1 reads SGHDN; CDR2 reads FVKESK.

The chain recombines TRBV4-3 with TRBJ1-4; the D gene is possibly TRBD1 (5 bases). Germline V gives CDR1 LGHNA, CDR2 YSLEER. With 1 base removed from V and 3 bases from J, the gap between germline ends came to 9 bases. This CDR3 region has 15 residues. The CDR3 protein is CASSQVTGPNEKLFF. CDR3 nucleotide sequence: TGCGCCAGCAGCCAAGTCACAGGTCCTAATGAAAAACTGTTTTTT.

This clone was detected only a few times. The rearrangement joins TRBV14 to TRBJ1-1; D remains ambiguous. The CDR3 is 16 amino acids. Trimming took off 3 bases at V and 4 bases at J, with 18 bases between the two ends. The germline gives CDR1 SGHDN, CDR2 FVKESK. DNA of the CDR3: TGTGCCAGCAGCCAGGTAGGGCGGGGTTTCGGCACTGAAGCTTTCTTT. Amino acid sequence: CASSQVGRGFGTEAFF.

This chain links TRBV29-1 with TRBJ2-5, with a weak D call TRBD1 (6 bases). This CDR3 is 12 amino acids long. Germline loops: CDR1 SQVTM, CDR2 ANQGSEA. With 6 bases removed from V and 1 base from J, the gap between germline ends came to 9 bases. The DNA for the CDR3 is TGCAGCGTCGGGACAAGCCAAGAGACCCAGTACTTC. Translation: CSVGTSQETQYF.

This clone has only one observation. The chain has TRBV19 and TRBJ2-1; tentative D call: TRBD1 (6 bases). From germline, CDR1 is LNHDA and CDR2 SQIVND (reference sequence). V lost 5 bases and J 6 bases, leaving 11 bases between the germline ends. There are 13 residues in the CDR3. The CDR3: CASSQQGRNEQFF. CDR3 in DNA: TGTGCCAGTAGTCAACAGGGCCGCAATGAGCAGTTCTTC.

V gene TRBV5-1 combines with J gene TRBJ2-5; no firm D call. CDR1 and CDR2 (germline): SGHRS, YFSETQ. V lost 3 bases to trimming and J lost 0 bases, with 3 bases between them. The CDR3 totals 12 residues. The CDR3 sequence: CASSWDQETQYF. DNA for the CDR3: TGCGCCAGCAGCTGGGACCAAGAGACCCAGTACTTC.

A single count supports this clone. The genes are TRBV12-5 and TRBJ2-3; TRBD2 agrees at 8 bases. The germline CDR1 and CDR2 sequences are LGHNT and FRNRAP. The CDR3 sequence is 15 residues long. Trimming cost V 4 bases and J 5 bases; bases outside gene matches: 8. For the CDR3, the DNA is TGTGCTAGTGGTTCCCAGCGGGAGAGGGTAGATACGCAGTATTTT. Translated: CASGSQRERVDTQYF.

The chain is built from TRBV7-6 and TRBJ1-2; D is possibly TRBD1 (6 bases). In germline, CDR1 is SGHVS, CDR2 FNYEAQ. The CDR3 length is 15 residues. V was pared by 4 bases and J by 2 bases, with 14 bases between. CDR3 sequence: CASSSQSQGNYGYTF. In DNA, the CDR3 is TGTGCCAGCAGCTCCCAATCACAGGGAAACTATGGCTACACCTTC.

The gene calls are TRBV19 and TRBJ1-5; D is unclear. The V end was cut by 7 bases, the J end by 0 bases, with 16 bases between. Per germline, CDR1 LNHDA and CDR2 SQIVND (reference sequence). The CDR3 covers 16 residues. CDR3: CASTSFAGPSNQPQHF. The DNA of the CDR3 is TGTGCCAGTACCTCTTTCGCGGGTCCTAGCAATCAGCCCCAGCATTTT.